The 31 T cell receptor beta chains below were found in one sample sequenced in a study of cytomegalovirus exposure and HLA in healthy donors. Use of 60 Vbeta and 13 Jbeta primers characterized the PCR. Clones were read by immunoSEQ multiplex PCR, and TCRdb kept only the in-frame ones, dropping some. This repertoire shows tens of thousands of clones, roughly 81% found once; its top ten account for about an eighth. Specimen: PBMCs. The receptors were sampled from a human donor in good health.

The CDR3 bases are TGTGCCAGCAGCCCCCACAGTTACACTGAAGCTTTCTTT. Translating gives CASSPHSYTEAFF. The chain carries TRBV11-1 and TRBJ1-1; D remains unclear. Germline CDR1 SGHAT, CDR2 FQDESV (reference sequence). The CDR3 has 13 amino acids. Between the trimmed V and J ends, which lost 5 bases and 3 bases, there was a span of 10 bases.

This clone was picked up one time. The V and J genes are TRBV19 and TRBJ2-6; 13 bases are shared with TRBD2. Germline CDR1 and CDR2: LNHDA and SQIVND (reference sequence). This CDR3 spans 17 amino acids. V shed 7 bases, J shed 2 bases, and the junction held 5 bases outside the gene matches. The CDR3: CASTRGLAGAGANVLTF. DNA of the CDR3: TGTGCCAGTACCCGAGGACTAGCGGGAGCTGGGGCCAACGTCCTGACTTTC.

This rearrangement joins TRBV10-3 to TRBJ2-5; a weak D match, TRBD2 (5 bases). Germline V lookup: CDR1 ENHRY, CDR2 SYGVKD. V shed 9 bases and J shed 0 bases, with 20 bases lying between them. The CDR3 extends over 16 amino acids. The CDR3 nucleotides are TGTGCCATTATCAAAGCGGAGACACTGTACCAAGAGACCCAGTACTTC. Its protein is CAIIKAETLYQETQYF.

CDR3 loop: CATSREGAEQFF. In nucleotides, the CDR3 is TGTGCCACCAGCAGAGAGGGCGCTGAGCAGTTCTTC. The chain joins TRBV15 to TRBJ2-1; unclear D gene. The CDR3 is made up of 12 amino acids. Trimming stripped 0 bases from V and 9 bases from J, with 6 bases between. CDR1 is LNHNV, CDR2 YYDKDF, per germline (reference sequence).

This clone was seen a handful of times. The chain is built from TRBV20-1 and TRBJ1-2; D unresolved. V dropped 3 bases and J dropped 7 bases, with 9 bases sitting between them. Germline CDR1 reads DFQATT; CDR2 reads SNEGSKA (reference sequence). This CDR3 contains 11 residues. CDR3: CSASIRLGYTF. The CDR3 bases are TGCAGTGCTAGTATCCGTCTTGGCTACACCTTC.

The CDR3 region is CATSRVTGQPQHF. The CDR3 DNA is TGTGCCACCAGCAGAGTAACGGGACAGCCCCAGCATTTT. The J gene is TRBJ1-5, the V gene TRBV15, with D unclear. Germline V gives CDR1 LNHNV, CDR2 YYDKDF (reference sequence). CDR3 length: 13 residues. Between the trimmed V and J ends, which lost 1 base and 7 bases, there was a span of 8 bases.

The CDR3 DNA follows: TGTGCCAGCAGCCCGGGACAGGTGCACTCTGGGGCCAACGTCCTGACTTTC. This translates into CASSPGQVHSGANVLTF. This chain links TRBV7-3 with TRBJ2-6, with 8 bases identical to TRBD1. Germline assignment: CDR1 SGHTA and CDR2 FQGTGA. The CDR3 has 17 amino acids. After removal of 5 bases from V and 0 bases from J, the junction contained 6 bases not matched to a gene. The complete variable domain, with remaining parts taken from reference TRBV7-3 and TRBJ2-6, reads GAGVSQTPSNKVTEKGKYVELRCDPISGHTALYWYRQSLGQGPEFLIYFQGTGAADDSGLPNDRFFAVRPEGSVSTLKIQRTERGDSAVYLCASSPGQVHSGANVLTFGAGSRLTVL.

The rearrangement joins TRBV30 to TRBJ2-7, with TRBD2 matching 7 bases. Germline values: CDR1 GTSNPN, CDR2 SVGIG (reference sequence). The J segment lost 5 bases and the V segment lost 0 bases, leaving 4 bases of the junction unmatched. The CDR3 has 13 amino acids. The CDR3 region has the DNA TGTGCCTGGAGTGTAGCGGGACCGGACGAGCAGTACTTC. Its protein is CAWSVAGPDEQYF.

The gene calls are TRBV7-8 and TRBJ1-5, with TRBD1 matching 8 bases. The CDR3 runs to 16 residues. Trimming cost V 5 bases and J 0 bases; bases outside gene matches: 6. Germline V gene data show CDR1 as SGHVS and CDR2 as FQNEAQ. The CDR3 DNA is TGTGCCAGCAGCGTATTACAGGGGGTTAGCAATCAGCCCCAGCATTTT. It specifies CASSVLQGVSNQPQHF. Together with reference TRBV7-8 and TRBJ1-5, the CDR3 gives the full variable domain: GAGVSQSPRYKVAKRGQDVALRCDPISGHVSLFWYQQALGQGPEFLTYFQNEAQLDKSGLPSDRFFAERPEGSVSTLKIQRTQQEDSAVYLCASSVLQGVSNQPQHFGDGTRLSIL.

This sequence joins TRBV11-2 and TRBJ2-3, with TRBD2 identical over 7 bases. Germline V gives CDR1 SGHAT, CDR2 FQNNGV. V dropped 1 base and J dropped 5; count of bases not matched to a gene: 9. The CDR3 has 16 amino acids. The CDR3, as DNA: TGTGCCAGCAGCTTAGTGGTAGCGGGTGCGGGAGATACGCAGTATTTT. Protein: CASSLVVAGAGDTQYF. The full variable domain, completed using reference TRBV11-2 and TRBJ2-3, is EAGVAQSPRYKIIEKRQSVAFWCNPISGHATLYWYQQILGQGPKLLIQFQNNGVVDDSQLPKDRFSAERLKGVDSTLKIQPAKLEDSAVYLCASSLVVAGAGDTQYFGPGTRLTVL.

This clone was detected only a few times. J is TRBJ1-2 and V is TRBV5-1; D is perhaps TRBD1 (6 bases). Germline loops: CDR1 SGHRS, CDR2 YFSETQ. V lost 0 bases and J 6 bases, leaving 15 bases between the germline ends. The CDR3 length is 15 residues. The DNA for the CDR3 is TGCGCCAGCAGCTTGGGGATCGACAGGACTGATGGCTACACCTTC. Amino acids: CASSLGIDRTDGYTF.

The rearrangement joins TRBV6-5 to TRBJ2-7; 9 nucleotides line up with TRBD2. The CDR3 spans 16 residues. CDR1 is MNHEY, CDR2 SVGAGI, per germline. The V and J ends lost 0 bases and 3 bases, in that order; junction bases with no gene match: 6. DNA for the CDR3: TGTGCCAGCAGTTACTCCCTAGCGGGATTTTACTACGAGCAGTACTTC. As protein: CASSYSLAGFYYEQYF.

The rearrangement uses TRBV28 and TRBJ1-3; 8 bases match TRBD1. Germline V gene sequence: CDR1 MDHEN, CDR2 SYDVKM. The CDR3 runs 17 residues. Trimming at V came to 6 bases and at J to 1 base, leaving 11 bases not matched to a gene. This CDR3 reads CASRPGQGKESGNTIYF. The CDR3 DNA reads TGTGCCAGCAGGCCCGGACAGGGAAAGGAGTCTGGAAACACCATATATTTT.

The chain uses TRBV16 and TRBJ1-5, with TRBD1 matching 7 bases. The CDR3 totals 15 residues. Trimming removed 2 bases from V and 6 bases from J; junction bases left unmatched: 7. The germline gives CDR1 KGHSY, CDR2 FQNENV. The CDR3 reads CASSQAGQGVQPQHF. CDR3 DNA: TGTGCCAGCAGCCAAGCCGGCCAGGGGGTTCAGCCCCAGCATTTT.

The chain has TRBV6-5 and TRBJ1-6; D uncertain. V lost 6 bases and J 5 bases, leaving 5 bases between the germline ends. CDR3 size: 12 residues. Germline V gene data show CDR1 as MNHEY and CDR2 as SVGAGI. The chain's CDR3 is CASSQNNSPLHF. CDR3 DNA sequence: TGTGCCAGCAGCCAGAATAATTCACCCCTCCACTTT.

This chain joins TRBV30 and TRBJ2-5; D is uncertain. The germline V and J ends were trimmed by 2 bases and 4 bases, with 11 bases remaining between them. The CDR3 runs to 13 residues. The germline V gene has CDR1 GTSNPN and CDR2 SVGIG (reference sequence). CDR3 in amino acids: CAWSSSSGETQYF. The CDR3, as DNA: TGTGCCTGGAGTTCGTCTTCGGGAGAGACCCAGTACTTC.

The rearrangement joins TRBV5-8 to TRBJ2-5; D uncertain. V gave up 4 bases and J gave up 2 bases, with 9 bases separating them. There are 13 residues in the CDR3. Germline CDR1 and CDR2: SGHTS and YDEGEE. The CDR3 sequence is CASSLLLQETQYF. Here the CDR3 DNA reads TGTGCCAGCAGCCTTCTTTTACAAGAGACCCAGTACTTC. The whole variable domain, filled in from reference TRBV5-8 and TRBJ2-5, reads EAGVTQSPTHLIKTRGQQATLRCSPISGHTSVYWYQQALGLGLQFLLWYDEGEERNRGNFPPRFSGRQFPNYSSELNVNALELEDSALYLCASSLLLQETQYFGPGTRLLVL.

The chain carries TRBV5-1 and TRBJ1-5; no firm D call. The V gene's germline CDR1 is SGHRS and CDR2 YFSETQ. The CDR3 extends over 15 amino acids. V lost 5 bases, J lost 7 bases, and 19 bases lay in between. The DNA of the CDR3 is TGCGCCAGCAGTTTCGACGGGAACCCCGTCCAGCCCCAGCATTTT. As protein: CASSFDGNPVQPQHF.

Written as DNA, the CDR3 is TGTGCCACGGAAGAGGGGACTATGAACACTGAAGCTTTCTTT. Residues: CATEEGTMNTEAFF. V and J are TRBV6-6 and TRBJ1-1; D may be TRBD1 (5 bases). The germline V and J ends were trimmed by 10 bases and 0 bases, with 15 bases remaining between them. CDR1 MNHNY and CDR2 SVGAGI come from the germline V gene (reference sequence). The CDR3 is made up of 14 amino acids.

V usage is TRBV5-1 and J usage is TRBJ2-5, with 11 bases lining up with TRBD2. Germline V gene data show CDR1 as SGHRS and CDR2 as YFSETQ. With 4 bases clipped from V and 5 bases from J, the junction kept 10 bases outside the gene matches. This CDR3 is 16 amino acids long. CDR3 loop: CASSLNLAGGRETQYF. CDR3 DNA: TGCGCCAGCAGCCTGAATTTAGCGGGAGGGCGGGAGACCCAGTACTTC.

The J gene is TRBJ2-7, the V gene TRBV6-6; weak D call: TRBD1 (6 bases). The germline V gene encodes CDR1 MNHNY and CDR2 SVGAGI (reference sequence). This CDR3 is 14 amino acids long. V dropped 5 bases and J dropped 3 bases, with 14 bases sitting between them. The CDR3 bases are TGTGCCAGCAGTCTGACAGGAGCGGTCTACGAGCAGTACTTC. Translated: CASSLTGAVYEQYF.

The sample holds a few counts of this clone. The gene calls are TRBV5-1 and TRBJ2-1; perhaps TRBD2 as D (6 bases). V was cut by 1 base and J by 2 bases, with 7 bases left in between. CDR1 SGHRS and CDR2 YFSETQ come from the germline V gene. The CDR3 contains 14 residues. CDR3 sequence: CASSLSSAYNEQFF. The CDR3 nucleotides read TGCGCCAGCAGCTTGTCTAGCGCCTACAATGAGCAGTTCTTC. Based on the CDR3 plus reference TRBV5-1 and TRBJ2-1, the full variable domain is KAGVTQTPRYLIKTRGQQVTLSCSPISGHRSVSWYQQTPGQGLQFLFEYFSETQRNKGNFPGRFSGRQFSNSRSEMNVSTLELGDSALYLCASSLSSAYNEQFFGPGTRLTVL.

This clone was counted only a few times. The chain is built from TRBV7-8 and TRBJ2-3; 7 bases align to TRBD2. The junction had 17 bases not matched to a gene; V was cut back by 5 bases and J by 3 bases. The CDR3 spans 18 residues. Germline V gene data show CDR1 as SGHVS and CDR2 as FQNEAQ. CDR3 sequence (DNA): TGTGCCAGCAGCCGCAGGCCTGGGAGCGGGATGTCGACAGATACGCAGTATTTT. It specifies CASSRRPGSGMSTDTQYF.

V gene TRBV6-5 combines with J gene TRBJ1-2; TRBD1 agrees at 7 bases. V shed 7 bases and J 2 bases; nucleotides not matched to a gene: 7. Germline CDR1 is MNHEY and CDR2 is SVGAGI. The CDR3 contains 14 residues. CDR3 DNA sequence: TGTGCCAGCACTAGGGGACAGAACAACTATGGCTACACCTTC. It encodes CASTRGQNNYGYTF.

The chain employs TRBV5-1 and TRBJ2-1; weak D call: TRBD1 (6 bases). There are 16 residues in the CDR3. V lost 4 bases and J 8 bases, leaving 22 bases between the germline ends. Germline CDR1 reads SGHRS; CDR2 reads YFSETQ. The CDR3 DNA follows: TGCGCCAGCAGCCTGTTACAGGGCTTTCGGATGGATGAGCAGTTCTTC. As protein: CASSLLQGFRMDEQFF.

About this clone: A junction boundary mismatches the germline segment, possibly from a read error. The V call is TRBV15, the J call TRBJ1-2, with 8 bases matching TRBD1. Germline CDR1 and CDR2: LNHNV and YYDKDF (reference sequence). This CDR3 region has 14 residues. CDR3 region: CATSRDRQGRGYPF. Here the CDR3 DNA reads TGTGCCACCAGCAGAGATCGACAGGGGCGAGGCTACCCCTTC.

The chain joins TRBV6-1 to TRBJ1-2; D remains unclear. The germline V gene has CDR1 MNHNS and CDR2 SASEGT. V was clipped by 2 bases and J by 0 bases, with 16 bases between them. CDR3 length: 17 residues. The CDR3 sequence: CASSEPGRSSSNYGYTF. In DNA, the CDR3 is TGTGCCAGCAGTGAACCCGGCAGGTCATCCTCTAACTATGGCTACACCTTC.

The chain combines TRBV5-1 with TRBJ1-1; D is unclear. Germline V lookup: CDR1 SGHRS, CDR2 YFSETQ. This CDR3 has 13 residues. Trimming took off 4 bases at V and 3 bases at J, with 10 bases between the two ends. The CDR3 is CASSEDGDTEAFF. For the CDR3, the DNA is TGCGCCAGCAGCGAAGACGGGGACACTGAAGCTTTCTTT.

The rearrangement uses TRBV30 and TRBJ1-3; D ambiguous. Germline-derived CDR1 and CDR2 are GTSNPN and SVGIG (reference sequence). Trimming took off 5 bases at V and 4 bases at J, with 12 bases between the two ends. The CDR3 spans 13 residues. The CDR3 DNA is TGTGCCTGGCAACAGAGCGGCGGAAACACCATATATTTT. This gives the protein CAWQQSGGNTIYF.

CDR3 loop: CASTRTSGETQYF. In DNA form, the CDR3 reads TGTGCCAGCACCCGGACTAGCGGTGAGACCCAGTACTTC. The chain couples TRBV6-5 to TRBJ2-5, with 10 bases matching TRBD2. This CDR3 comprises 13 residues. Trimming took 7 bases from V and 5 from J; bases not matched to a gene: 4. Germline lookup yields CDR1 MNHEY and CDR2 SVGAGI.

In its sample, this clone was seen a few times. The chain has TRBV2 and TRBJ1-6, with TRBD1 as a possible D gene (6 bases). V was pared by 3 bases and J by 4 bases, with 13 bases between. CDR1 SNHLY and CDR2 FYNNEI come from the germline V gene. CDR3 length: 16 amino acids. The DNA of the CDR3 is TGTGCCAGCAGTGAGGGCAGGGGAGCGTATAATTCACCCCTCCACTTT. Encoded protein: CASSEGRGAYNSPLHF.